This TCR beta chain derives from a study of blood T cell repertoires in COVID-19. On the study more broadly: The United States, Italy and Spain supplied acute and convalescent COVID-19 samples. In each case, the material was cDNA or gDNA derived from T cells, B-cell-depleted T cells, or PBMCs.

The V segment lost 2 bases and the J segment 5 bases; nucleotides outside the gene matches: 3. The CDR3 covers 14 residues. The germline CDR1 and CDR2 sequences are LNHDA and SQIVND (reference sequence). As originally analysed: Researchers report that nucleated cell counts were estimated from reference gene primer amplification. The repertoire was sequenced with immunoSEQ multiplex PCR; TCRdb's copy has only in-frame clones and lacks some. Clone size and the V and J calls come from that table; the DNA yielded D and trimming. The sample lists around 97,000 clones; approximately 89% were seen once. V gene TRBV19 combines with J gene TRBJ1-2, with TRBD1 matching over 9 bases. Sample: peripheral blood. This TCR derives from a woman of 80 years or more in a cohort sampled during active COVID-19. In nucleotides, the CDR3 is TGTGCCAGTAGTATACCGGGACAGGGTTATGGCTACACCTTC. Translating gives CASSIPGQGYGYTF.